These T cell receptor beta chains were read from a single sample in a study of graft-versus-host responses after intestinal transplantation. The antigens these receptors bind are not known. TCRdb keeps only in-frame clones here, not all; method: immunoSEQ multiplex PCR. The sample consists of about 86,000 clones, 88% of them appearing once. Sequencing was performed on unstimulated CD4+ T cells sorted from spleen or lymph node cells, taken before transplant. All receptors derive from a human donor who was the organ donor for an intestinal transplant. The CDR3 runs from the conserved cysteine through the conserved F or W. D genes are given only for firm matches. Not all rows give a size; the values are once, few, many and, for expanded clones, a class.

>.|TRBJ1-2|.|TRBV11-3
TGTGCCAGCAGCTTCAGGGTGGGATTCTATGGCTACACCTTC
CASSFRVGFYGYTF
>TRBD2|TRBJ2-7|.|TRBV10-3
TGTGCCATCAGGACGAGTAGCGGGGGGTCCTACGAGCAGTACTTC
CAIRTSSGGSYEQYF
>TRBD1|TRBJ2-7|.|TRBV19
TGTGCCAGTAGTCCAATGGGACAGGGGGCCTACGAGCAGTACTTC
CASSPMGQGAYEQYF
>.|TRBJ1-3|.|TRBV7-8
TGTGCCAGCAGCATGCTGTATGGGGGGTTAGACACCATATATTTT
CASSMLYGGLDTIYF
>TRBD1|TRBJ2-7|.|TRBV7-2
TGTGCCAGCAGCCCGGGACAGGGGAACGAGCAGTACTTC
CASSPGQGNEQYF
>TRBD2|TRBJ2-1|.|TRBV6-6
TGTGCCAGCAGAGATAAACGGGCGGGGGGCTTAGAGCAGTTCTTC
CASRDKRAGGLEQFF
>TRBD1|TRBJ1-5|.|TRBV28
TGTGCCAGCAGTCCTAACAGGGGAAGTAGGCCCCAGCATTTT
CASSPNRGSRPQHF
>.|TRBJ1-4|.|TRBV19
TGTGCCAGTAGTATTGCCCGGGGGATTGCAACTAATGAAAAACTGTTTTTT
CASSIARGIATNEKLFF
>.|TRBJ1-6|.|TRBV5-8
TGTGCCAGCAGTCAGGGTGGGGGACTGCCCCTCCACTTT
CASSQGGGLPLHF
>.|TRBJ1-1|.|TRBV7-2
TGTGCCAGCAGCCCCACGGACAGCTTATACACTGAAGCTTTCTTT
CASSPTDSLYTEAFF
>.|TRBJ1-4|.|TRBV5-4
TGTGCCAGCAGCCCAATCACAGGGGAAAAACTGTTTTTT
CASSPITGEKLFF
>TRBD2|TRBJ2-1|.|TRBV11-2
TGTGCCAGCAGCTCTACTAGCGGGGGGGCAAAAGAGCAGTTCTTC
CASSSTSGGAKEQFF
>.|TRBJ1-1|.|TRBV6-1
TGTGCCAGCAGTGAACTCTGGCACACTGAAGCTTTCTTT
CASSELWHTEAFF
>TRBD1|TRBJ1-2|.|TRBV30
TGTGCCTGGACGGGACAGGGGGCGCCCACCGTCGGCGGGGGCTACACCTTC
CAWTGQGAPTVGGGYTF
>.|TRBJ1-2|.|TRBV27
TGTGCCAGCAGTTTATCATGGTCAGGGTTGGATGGCTACACCTTC
CASSLSWSGLDGYTF
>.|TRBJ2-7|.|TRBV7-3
TGTGCCAGCAGCCCCCGGGGGAGCCCCGAGCAGTACTTC
CASSPRGSPEQYF
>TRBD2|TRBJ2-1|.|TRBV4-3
TGCGCCAGCAGCCAAGTTTTACTAGCGGGAGTAAGTCGGAATGAGCAGTTCTTC
CASSQVLLAGVSRNEQFF
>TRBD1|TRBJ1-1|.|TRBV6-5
TGTGCCAGCAGCCTAATAAGACAGGGAGAAGCTTTCTTT
CASSLIRQGEAFF
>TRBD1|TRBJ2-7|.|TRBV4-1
TGCGCCAGCAGCCAAGTGGCAGGACAGGGATTATTGGGGCAGTACTTC
CASSQVAGQGLLGQYF
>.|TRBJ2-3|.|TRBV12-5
TGTGCTAGTGGTTTGGTAGAAGGGGTCGGCACAGATACGCAGTATTTT
CASGLVEGVGTDTQYF
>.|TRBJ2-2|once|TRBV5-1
TGCGCCAGCAGCGTCCGGCCGCGGGCGGGAGAGGGGGGCCGGGAGCTGTTTTTT
CASSVRPRAGEGGRELFF
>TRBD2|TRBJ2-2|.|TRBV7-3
TGTGCCAGCAGCCCCGGACTAGCGGAGATCACCGGGGAGCTGTTTTTT
CASSPGLAEITGELFF
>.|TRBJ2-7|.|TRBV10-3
TGTGCCATCAGTGCGGCCAGCGCTGACGAGCAGTACTTC
CAISAASADEQYF
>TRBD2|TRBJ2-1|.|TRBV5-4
TGTGCCAGCAGTCTGGCCGCGGGAGGAGACCCCAATGAGCAGTTCTTC
CASSLAAGGDPNEQFF
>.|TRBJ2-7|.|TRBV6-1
TGTGCCAGCAGGATAAGCGTTATCTCCTACGAGCAGTACTTC
CASRISVISYEQYF
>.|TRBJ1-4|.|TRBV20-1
TGCAGTGCTGAATCGGATGAAAAACTGTTTTTT
CSAESDEKLFF
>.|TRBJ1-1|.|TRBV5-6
TGTGCCAGCAGTTTCAGGGCTGGGATGAACACTGAAGCTTTCTTT
CASSFRAGMNTEAFF
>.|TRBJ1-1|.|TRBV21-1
TGTGCCAGCAGCAAAGGCGAACAGAACCAGAACACTGAAGCTTTCTTT
CASSKGEQNQNTEAFF
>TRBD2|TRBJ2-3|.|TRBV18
TGTGCCAGCTCACCACGCGGATCTGCGGGAGCCACAGATACGCAGTATTTT
CASSPRGSAGATDTQYF
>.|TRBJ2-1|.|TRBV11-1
TGTGCCAGCAGCCCCACAACGGGGTCCTACAATGAGCAGTTCTTC
CASSPTTGSYNEQFF
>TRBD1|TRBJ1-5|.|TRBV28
TGTGCCAGCAGACGTAGACAGGGGGTTCAGCCCCAGCATTTT
CASRRRQGVQPQHF
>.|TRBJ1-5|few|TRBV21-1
TGTGCCAGCAGCGTAGATAGCTGCTGGGTTGGGAATCAGCCCCAGCATTTT
CASSVDSCWVGNQPQHF
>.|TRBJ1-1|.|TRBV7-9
TGTGCCAGCAGCTTAGAGGCGGGCGCTGAAGCTTTCTTT
CASSLEAGAEAFF